This T cell receptor beta chain was documented in a study of tumor-infiltrating lymphocytes in glioblastoma multiforme. Overall study results and limits: Functional subtype sorting of these T cells was not performed.

The ends lost 1 base at V and 4 bases at J; junction bases unmatched: 2. From germline, CDR1 is MNHEY and CDR2 SVGAGI. The CDR3 loop spans 15 amino acids. This clonotype has just a few counts. Its antigen is currently unknown. TCRB libraries came from RNA via three nested multiplex PCR rounds. TCRB-specific cDNA synthesis used 0.45 to 0.5 ug of total RNA. TCRdb re-called the multiplex PCR reads with MiXCR, one entry per CDR3 protein. The sample includes 13,000 to 15,000 distinct CDR3 sequences, roughly 71% of them seen just once. The chain joins TRBV6-5 to TRBJ2-5; 11 bases fit TRBD2. The sequence came from a male donor with glioblastoma. What was sequenced was brain tumor tissue. The CDR3 coding sequence is TGTGCCAGCAGTTACTTAGCGGGAGGGCGAGAGACCCAGTACTTC. This encodes CASSYLAGGRETQYF.